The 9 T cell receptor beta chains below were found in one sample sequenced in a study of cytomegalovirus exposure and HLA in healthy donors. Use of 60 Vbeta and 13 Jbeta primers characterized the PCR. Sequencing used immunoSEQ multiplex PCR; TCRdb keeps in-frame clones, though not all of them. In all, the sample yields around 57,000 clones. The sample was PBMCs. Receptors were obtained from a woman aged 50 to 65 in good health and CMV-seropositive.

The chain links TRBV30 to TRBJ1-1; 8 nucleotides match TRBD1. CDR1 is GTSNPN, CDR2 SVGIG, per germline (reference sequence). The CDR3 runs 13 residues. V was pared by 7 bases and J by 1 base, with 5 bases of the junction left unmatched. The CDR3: CASSGQGNTEAFF. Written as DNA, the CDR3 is TGTGCCTCCTCAGGACAGGGGAACACTGAAGCTTTCTTT. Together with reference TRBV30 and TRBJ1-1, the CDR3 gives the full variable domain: SQTIHQWPATLVQPVGSPLSLECTVEGTSNPNLYWYRQAAGRGLQLLFYSVGIGQISSEVPQNLSASRPQDRQFILSSKKLLLSDSGFYLCASSGQGNTEAFFGQGTRLTVV.

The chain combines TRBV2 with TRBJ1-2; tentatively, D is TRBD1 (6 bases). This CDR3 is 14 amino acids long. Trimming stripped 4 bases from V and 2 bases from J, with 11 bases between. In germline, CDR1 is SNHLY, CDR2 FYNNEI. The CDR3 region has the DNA TGTGCCAGCAGTGTTACGGACAGAAACTATGGCTACACCTTC. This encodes CASSVTDRNYGYTF.

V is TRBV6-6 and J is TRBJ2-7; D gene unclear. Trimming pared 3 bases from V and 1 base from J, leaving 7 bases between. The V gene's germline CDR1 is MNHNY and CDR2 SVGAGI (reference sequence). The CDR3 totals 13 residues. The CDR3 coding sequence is TGTGCCAGCAGTTATCTAAGATCCTACGAGCAGTACTTC. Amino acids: CASSYLRSYEQYF.

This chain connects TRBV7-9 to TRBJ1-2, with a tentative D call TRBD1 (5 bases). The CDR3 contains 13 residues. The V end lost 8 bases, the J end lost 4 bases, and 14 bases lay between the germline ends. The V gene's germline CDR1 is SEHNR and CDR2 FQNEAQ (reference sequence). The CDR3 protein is CASGPRGSYGYTF. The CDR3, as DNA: TGTGCCAGCGGTCCAAGGGGATCCTATGGCTACACCTTC.

CDR3 coding DNA: TGCGCCAGCGGAGACGACGCCTACGAGCAGTACTTC. It encodes CASGDDAYEQYF. This chain links TRBV10-2 with TRBJ2-7, with D unresolved. Trimming took 8 bases from V and 2 from J, leaving 10 bases between them. This CDR3 region has 12 residues. The germline CDR1 and CDR2 sequences are WSHSY and SAAADI.

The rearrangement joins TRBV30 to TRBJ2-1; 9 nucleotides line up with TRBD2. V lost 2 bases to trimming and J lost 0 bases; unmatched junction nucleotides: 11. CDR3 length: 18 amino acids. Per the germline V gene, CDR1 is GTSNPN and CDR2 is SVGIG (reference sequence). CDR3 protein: CAWSPTTSGSSSYNEQFF. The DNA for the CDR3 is TGTGCCTGGAGTCCGACGACTAGCGGAAGCAGCTCCTACAATGAGCAGTTCTTC.

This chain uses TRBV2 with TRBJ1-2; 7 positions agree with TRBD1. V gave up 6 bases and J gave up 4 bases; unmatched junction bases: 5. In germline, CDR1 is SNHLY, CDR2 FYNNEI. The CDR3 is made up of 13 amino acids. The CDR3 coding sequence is TGTGCCAGCAGAAAAGGACAGGTCTATGGCTACACCTTC. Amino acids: CASRKGQVYGYTF. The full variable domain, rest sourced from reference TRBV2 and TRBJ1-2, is EPEVTQTPSHQVTQMGQEVILRCVPISNHLYFYWYRQILGQKVEFLVSFYNNEISEKSEIFDDQFSVERPDGSNFTLKIRSTKLEDSAMYFCASRKGQVYGYTFGSGTRLTVV.

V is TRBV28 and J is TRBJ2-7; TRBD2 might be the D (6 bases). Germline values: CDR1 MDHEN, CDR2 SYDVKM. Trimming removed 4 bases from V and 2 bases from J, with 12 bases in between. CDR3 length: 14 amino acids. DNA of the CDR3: TGTGCCAGCAGTTCGACCCCGGGGGCCTACGAGCAGTACTTC. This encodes CASSSTPGAYEQYF.

The CDR3, as DNA: TGTGCCAGTAGTAGCGGTAAGAGCTCCTACAATGAGCAGTTCTTC. Translated: CASSSGKSSYNEQFF. The chain joins TRBV19 to TRBJ2-1; D is ambiguous. V lost 4 bases, J lost 0 bases, and 10 bases lay in between. Germline V gene lookup returns CDR1 LNHDA and CDR2 SQIVND (reference sequence). This CDR3 spans 15 amino acids.